These T cell receptor beta chains were read from a single sample in a study of blood T cell repertoires in COVID-19. Sequencing used immunoSEQ multiplex PCR; TCRdb keeps in-frame clones, though not all of them. The sample holds some 320,000 clones, roughly nine tenths seen once. Material for sequencing was PBMCs or T cells enriched from blood (not recorded which). These receptors originate from a man between 60 and 75 years old who had recovered from COVID-19. Each CDR3 is given with its conserved first and last residue. The D gene is left open where the match is weak. Clone size is not always given. Where it is, it says once, few, many or a class for expanded clones.

D gene,V gene,clone size,J gene,CDR3 protein,CDR3 DNA
.,TRBV18,.,TRBJ1-6,CASSPLQGRDSPLHF,TGTGCCAGCTCACCGTTACAGGGACGGGATTCACCCCTCCACTTT
.,TRBV5-1,.,TRBJ2-7,CASSQNPRGEQYF,TGCGCCAGCAGTCAAAACCCTAGAGGCGAGCAGTACTTC
.,TRBV21-1,.,TRBJ2-5,CASSTPQVPGQGATPKAAGAQYF,TGTGCCAGCAGCACCCCGCAGGTCCCGGGACAGGGGGCGACCCCGAAAGCAGCAGGGGCCCAGTACTTC
TRBD2,TRBV7-6,.,TRBJ2-2,CASSLVSTSGGAGELFF,TGTGCCAGCAGCTTAGTCTCGACTAGCGGGGGGGCCGGGGAGCTGTTTTTT
.,TRBV3-1/TRBV3-2,.,TRBJ1-2,CASSQNSGTTGGYTF,TGTGCCAGCAGCCAGAACTCCGGGACAACGGGGGGCTACACCTTC
.,TRBV5-5,.,TRBJ1-3,CASSFSGTIYF,TGTGCCAGCAGCTTCTCCGGCACCATATATTTT
.,TRBV19,.,TRBJ1-2,CASRSRRGRLGYTF,TGTGCCAGTAGATCGCGTCGGGGGAGGTTGGGCTACACCTTC
TRBD2,TRBV4-1,once,TRBJ2-7,CASSQTHSGKSSYEQYF,TGCGCCAGCAGCCAAACCCATAGCGGGAAGTCCTCCTACGAGCAGTACTTC
.,TRBV7-3,once,TRBJ1-3,CASSPGGLGNTIYF,TGTGCCAGCAGCCCGGGGGGCCTTGGAAACACCATATATTTT
TRBD1,TRBV7-9,.,TRBJ1-1,CASSMQGAGTEAFF,TGTGCCAGCAGCATGCAGGGGGCGGGAACTGAAGCTTTCTTT
.,TRBV5-8,.,TRBJ1-3,CASSLGGASGNTIYF,TGTGCCAGCAGCTTGGGGGGCGCTTCTGGAAACACCATATATTTT
.,TRBV2,.,TRBJ1-1,CASSVVGHTEAFF,TGTGCCAGCAGTGTAGTTGGGCATACTGAAGCTTTCTTT
TRBD2,TRBV15,once,TRBJ2-7,CATSRAGGVVIYEQYF,TGTGCCACCAGCAGAGCGGGGGGGGTCGTAATCTACGAGCAGTACTTC
TRBD1,TRBV11-2,.,TRBJ1-1,CASSPTTGGMNTEAFF,TGTGCCAGCAGCCCCACGACAGGGGGAATGAACACTGAAGCTTTCTTT
.,TRBV7-2,.,TRBJ1-2,CASSYAGGRNYGYTF,TGTGCCAGCAGCTACGCGGGGGGCCGTAACTATGGCTACACCTTC
TRBD1,TRBV10-3,.,TRBJ1-5,CAIRDSNSNQPQHF,TGTGCCATAAGGGACAGCAATAGCAATCAGCCCCAGCATTTT
TRBD2,TRBV9,once,TRBJ2-7,CASSGQERLAGAEQYF,TGTGCCAGCAGCGGCCAGGAGCGACTAGCGGGAGCCGAGCAGTACTTC
TRBD2,TRBV24-1,once,TRBJ2-1,CATSAEGGTSGEQFF,TGTGCCACCAGTGCCGAGGGAGGGACCTCCGGAGAGCAGTTCTTC
TRBD1,TRBV7-3,.,TRBJ1-6,CASSLAGTGRSPLHF,TGTGCCAGCAGCTTGGCCGGGACAGGGCGTTCACCCCTCCACTTT
.,TRBV7-8,.,TRBJ1-5,CASSPTPWQGQPQHF,TGTGCCAGCAGCCCAACCCCTTGGCAGGGTCAGCCCCAGCATTTT
TRBD2,TRBV9,.,TRBJ2-1,CASSVTRITGGSSEQFF,TGTGCCAGCAGCGTTACACGGATCACTGGCGGGAGTAGTGAGCAGTTCTTC
TRBD1,TRBV27,once,TRBJ2-7,CASSLATGGYEQYF,TGTGCCAGCAGTTTAGCGACAGGGGGCTACGAGCAGTACTTC
TRBD2,TRBV9,.,TRBJ2-2,CASSTPSGGVNTGELFF,TGTGCCAGCAGCACTCCTAGCGGGGGGGTAAACACCGGGGAGCTGTTTTTT
.,TRBV28,.,TRBJ1-2,CASTRSHRVGYTF,TGTGCCAGCACCCGAAGCCACAGGGTCGGCTACACCTTC
TRBD1,TRBV2,.,TRBJ1-2,CASSVRTGGYGYTF,TGTGCCAGCAGTGTTAGGACAGGAGGCTATGGCTACACCTTC
.,TRBV7-9,.,TRBJ2-3,CASSKYTDTQYF,TGTGCCAGCAGCAAATACACAGATACGCAGTATTTT
.,TRBV19,.,TRBJ1-1,CASSMSRGTEAFF,TGTGCCAGTAGTATGAGCAGGGGCACTGAAGCTTTCTTT
TRBD1,TRBV4-1,.,TRBJ2-6,CASSQDGTGGSGANVLTF,TGCGCCAGCAGCCAAGATGGGACAGGGGGCTCTGGGGCCAACGTCCTGACTTTC
TRBD2,TRBV5-1,.,TRBJ2-7,CASSSEWGGKEQYF,TGCGCCAGCAGTAGTGAGTGGGGGGGAAAAGAGCAGTACTTC
TRBD2,TRBV9,.,TRBJ2-1,CASSTGLAAYNEQFF,TGTGCCAGCAGCACCGGACTAGCGGCTTACAATGAGCAGTTCTTC
.,TRBV12-3/TRBV12-4,.,TRBJ1-2,CASQPQDRQKTF,TGTGCCAGCCAACCCCAGGACAGACAGAAGACCTTC
.,TRBV6-5,.,TRBJ2-4,CASRDEGATPNIQYF,TGTGCCAGCAGAGACGAGGGAGCCACGCCAAACATTCAGTACTTC
.,TRBV5-1,.,TRBJ1-3,CASSLDLGSSSSGNTIYF,TGCGCCAGCAGCTTGGATTTGGGGAGCTCGAGCTCTGGAAACACCATATATTTT
.,TRBV7-3,.,TRBJ1-1,CASSSQAGTEAFF,TGTGCCAGCAGCTCTCAGGCTGGAACTGAAGCTTTCTTT
.,TRBV7-9,.,TRBJ2-2,CASSNQALFF,TGTGCCAGCAGCAACCAGGCGCTGTTTTTT
TRBD1,TRBV5-1,.,TRBJ2-1,CARDRGLYNEQFF,TGCGCCAGAGACAGGGGACTCTACAATGAGCAGTTCTTC
.,TRBV7-2,few,TRBJ2-5,CASSLGNRARQDF,TGTGCCAGCAGCTTAGGAAACCGGGCCCGACAGGACTTC
TRBD1,TRBV7-9,once,TRBJ1-5,CASSSLTGTEPQHF,TGTGCCAGCAGCTCTTTGACAGGGACAGAGCCCCAGCATTTT
.,TRBV3-1/TRBV3-2,.,TRBJ2-4,CASSQGDRYINIQYF,TGTGCCAGCAGCCAAGGAGACAGGTACATAAACATTCAGTACTTC
.,TRBV5-4,.,TRBJ1-4,CASSFGGAANEKLFF,TGTGCCAGCAGCTTTGGGGGGGCGGCTAATGAAAAACTGTTTTTT
.,TRBV24-1,.,TRBJ2-5,CATSGGAGQETQYF,TGTGCCACCAGTGGAGGCGCGGGCCAAGAGACCCAGTACTTC
.,TRBV25-1,.,TRBJ1-5,CASSETGIGINQPQHF,TGTGCCAGCAGTGAAACAGGGATCGGGATCAATCAGCCCCAGCATTTT
.,TRBV6-5,.,TRBJ2-2,CASSYSQGVGELFF,TGTGCCAGCAGTTACTCGCAGGGTGTCGGGGAGCTGTTTTTT
TRBD1,TRBV6-1,.,TRBJ1-5,CASSARTGYRASYQPQHF,TGTGCCAGCAGTGCCCGGACAGGCTACAGAGCTAGTTATCAGCCCCAGCATTTT
.,TRBV18,once,TRBJ2-2,CASSPPFGTNTGELFF,TGTGCCAGCTCACCACCTTTCGGGACAAACACCGGGGAGCTGTTTTTT
TRBD2,TRBV10-2,few,TRBJ2-7,CASSSSGSYEQYF,TGCGCCAGCAGCTCTAGCGGCTCCTACGAGCAGTACTTC
TRBD1,TRBV4-3,few,TRBJ2-7,CASSQDQGQGAREQYF,TGCGCCAGCAGCCAAGATCAGGGACAGGGGGCTCGGGAGCAGTACTTC
.,TRBV4-2,.,TRBJ1-3,CASSHGWRNTIYF,TGTGCCAGCAGCCACGGGTGGCGAAACACCATATATTTT